These 10 T cell receptor beta chains were sequenced from one sample in a study of T cells in women clearing cervical HPV infection. Assay used: immunoSEQ multiplex PCR; TCRdb lists only in-frame clones, some missing. The sample data list 30,000 or so clones. Sequencing was carried out using blood buffy coat. All receptors come from a woman between 18 and 70 years old with a cervical HPV16 infection that either progressed to CIN3+ or cleared (not recorded which).

In the case of this clone: The CDR3 end falls 3 residues outside the read, so it is completed with the germline J gene. V usage is TRBV11-3 and J usage is TRBJ1-1; D remains unclear. The CDR3 covers 13 residues. In germline, CDR1 is SGHNT, CDR2 YENEEA. Trimming took off 0 bases at V and 3 bases at J, with 5 bases between the two ends. The covered CDR3 bases are TGTGCCAGCAGCTTAGAGTCTTACACTGAA. Protein sequence: CASSLESYTE. The full CDR3 protein is CASSLESYTEAFF.

Of note for this clone: The read falls 3 residues short of the CDR3 end, and the missing part is taken from the germline J gene. This chain links TRBV29-1 with TRBJ1-2, with TRBD1 identical over 10 bases. This CDR3 region has 12 residues. J lost 7 bases, V lost 6 bases, and 5 bases had no gene match. Germline V lookup: CDR1 SQVTM, CDR2 ANQGSEA. The sequenced CDR3 bases are TGCAGCGTCGGACAGGGGGAGTTTGGC. Its translation is CSVGQGEFG. The entire CDR3 protein is CSVGQGEFGYTF.

Regarding this clone: The read terminates 3 residues before the CDR3 end, so the remaining end is supplied by the germline J gene. The chain has TRBV18 and TRBJ2-3; D uncertain. This CDR3 is 12 amino acids long. Germline V gene sequence: CDR1 KGHSH, CDR2 LQKENI. Trimming cost V 3 bases and J 6 bases, with 7 bases left between them. The CDR3 spells CASSPLLDTQYF. Incomplete CDR3 DNA: TGTGCCAGCTCACCTCTCTTGGATACG.

In regard to this clone: The read finishes 3 residues shy of the CDR3 end, and the germline J gene is used to complete it. The rearrangement joins TRBV7-8 to TRBJ2-3, with a possible D match to TRBD1 (8 bases). CDR3 length equals 14 residues. CDR1 SGHVS and CDR2 FQNEAQ come from the germline V gene. The CDR3 DNA, read in part, is TGTGCCAGCAGCCCGTCAGCGGGACAGGAGACG. Protein: CASSPSAGQET. The whole CDR3 is CASSPSAGQETQYF.

As to this clone: With the read ending 3 residues before the CDR3 end, the germline J gene is used to fill in that end. V and J are TRBV20-1 and TRBJ2-5; 7 bases fit TRBD2. The J segment lost 4 bases and the V segment lost 2 bases, leaving 10 bases of the junction unmatched. This CDR3 is 15 amino acids long. Germline CDR1 DFQATT, CDR2 SNEGSKA (reference sequence). The DNA read from the CDR3 is TGCAGTGCTAGACGCCCCACGGGGGGAGGAGAGACC. It translates to CSARRPTGGGET. The whole CDR3 region reads CSARRPTGGGETQYF.

Of note for this clone: The read gets to within 3 residues of the CDR3 end, and the germline J gene fills in the rest. The chain has TRBV13 and TRBJ1-1; perhaps TRBD1 as D (6 bases). Germline-derived CDR1 and CDR2 are PRHDT and FYEKMQ (reference sequence). This CDR3 region has 11 residues. The CDR3 bases that were read are TGTGCCAGCAGCTTTACAGGGGAA. Protein product: CASSFTGE. The full CDR3 reads CASSFTGEAFF.

The CDR3 is CASSHTVLEQYF. The sequenced CDR3 bases are TGTGCCAGCAGCCATACGGTCCTCGAG. The chain links TRBV14 to TRBJ2-7; D gene uncertain. The read stops 3 residues short of the end of the CDR3; the missing end is completed from the germline J gene. Per germline, CDR1 SGHDN and CDR2 FVKESK. The CDR3 is 12 amino acids. Trimming pared 3 bases from V and 6 bases from J, leaving 9 bases between.

As to this clone: The read ends 3 residues shy of where the CDR3 ends; the end is completed using the germline J gene. J is TRBJ2-1 and V is TRBV29-1; D gene unclear. V was trimmed by 7 bases and J by 6 bases, leaving 19 bases between them. This CDR3 region has 14 residues. CDR1 SQVTM and CDR2 ANQGSEA come from the germline V gene. Here the CDR3 reads CSGSVATGPNEQFF. The CDR3 DNA, read in part, is TGCAGCGGTAGTGTCGCCACGGGTCCCAATGAG.

With respect to this clone: Read sequence stops 3 residues before the CDR3 end, and the germline J gene provides the missing end. The chain has TRBV5-6 and TRBJ2-3; 8 bases are shared with TRBD1. CDR3 size: 13 residues. The germline V gene has CDR1 SGHDT and CDR2 YYEEEE. Trimming cost V 4 bases and J 5 bases; bases outside gene matches: 3. CDR3 bases read: TGTGCCAGCAGCGGACAGGGTGTAGATACG. This codes for CASSGQGVDT. The whole CDR3 sequence reads CASSGQGVDTQYF.

Notes on this clone: With the read ending 3 residues before the CDR3 end, the germline J gene is used to fill in that end. The rearrangement joins TRBV7-9 to TRBJ2-3; tentatively, D is TRBD1 (6 bases). Germline V gene lookup returns CDR1 SEHNR and CDR2 FQNEAQ (reference sequence). CDR3 size: 14 residues. The DNA read from the CDR3 is TGTGCCAGCAGCTTAGCACAGGGACAAGAGACG. Translation gives CASSLAQGQET. The whole CDR3 region reads CASSLAQGQETQYF.